The 14 T cell receptor beta chains below were found in one sample sequenced in a study of regulatory T cells in long-lasting Graves disease. Libraries of TCR beta came from iRepertoire HTBI primers plus Arm-PCR of CDR3 regions. MiXCR, run by TCRdb on the multiplex PCR reads, gives a single entry per CDR3 protein. The top ten hold about 25% of the sample, which has around 480,000 distinct CDR3 sequences, approximately 16% seen once. The time point: newly diagnosed GD, antithyroid drugs for less than 3 months. Preparation of the TCR library used RNA extracted from PBMCs. This sample also belongs to another study, concerning T cells in Graves' hyperthyroidism and ophthalmopathy.

Sequences were derived from peripheral blood mononuclear cells (PBMCs), sampled at new diagnosis, from a patient treated with antithyroid drugs. The receptors come from a woman aged 35-65 years with Graves disease.

At least ten counts were recorded for this clonotype. This chain connects TRBV19 to TRBJ2-7, with D maybe TRBD1 (6 bases). The CDR3 loop spans 14 amino acids. V gave up 3 bases and J gave up 2 bases, with 11 bases separating them. Per germline, CDR1 LNHDA and CDR2 SQIVND (reference sequence). Here the CDR3 DNA reads TGTGCCAGTAGTATCGCGACAGGAACCTACGAGCAGTACTTC. Translation gives CASSIATGTYEQYF.

This chain joins TRBV30 and TRBJ2-1; TRBD2 might be the D (5 bases). The CDR3 totals 13 residues. Trimming pared 2 bases from V and 8 bases from J, leaving 13 bases between. Germline CDR1 reads GTSNPN; CDR2 reads SVGIG (reference sequence). The CDR3 sequence: CAWSSGTWDEQFF. CDR3 DNA: TGTGCCTGGAGTAGCGGAACCTGGGATGAGCAGTTCTTC.

The chain couples TRBV20-1 to TRBJ2-1, with 9 bases that match TRBD2. Germline values: CDR1 DFQATT, CDR2 SNEGSKA (reference sequence). V dropped 0 bases and J dropped 9; count of bases not matched to a gene: 15. CDR3 length equals 17 residues. Here the CDR3 DNA reads TGCAGTGCTAGAGAAAGTGAGCGCGGGGGGGCCCACCCTGAGCAGTTCTTC. Protein sequence: CSARESERGGAHPEQFF.

The chain links TRBV9 to TRBJ2-1; 8 bases match TRBD2. From germline, CDR1 is SGDLS and CDR2 YYNGEE. The CDR3 totals 15 residues. The V and J ends lost 2 bases and 2 bases, in that order; junction bases with no gene match: 3. DNA for the CDR3: TGTGCCAGCAGCGTTGTCGGGGGGGCCTACAATGAGCAGTTCTTC. Protein sequence: CASSVVGGAYNEQFF. Using reference TRBV9 and TRBJ2-1 for the parts outside the CDR3, the full variable domain is DSGVTQTPKHLITATGQRVTLRCSPRSGDLSVYWYQQSLDQGLQFLIQYYNGEERAKGNILERFSAQQFPDLHSELNLSSLELGDSALYFCASSVVGGAYNEQFFGPGTRLTVL.

This clonotype was observed a few times. The gene calls are TRBV6-9 and TRBJ1-2; no reliable D call. The germline gives CDR1 MNHGY, CDR2 SVAAGI. Trimming stripped 3 bases from V and 3 bases from J, with 17 bases between. This CDR3 is 16 amino acids long. The CDR3, as DNA: TGTGCCAGCAGTTACTCTCCAGTGACCGACGACTATGGCTACACCTTC. Amino acids: CASSYSPVTDDYGYTF.

This clonotype has just a few counts. The J gene is TRBJ2-3, the V gene TRBV12-3 or TRBV12-4, with unresolved D. The CDR3 sequence is 12 residues long. Between the trimmed V and J ends, which lost 3 bases and 3 bases, there was a span of 4 bases. CDR3 DNA: TGTGCCAGCAGTTTTGCAACAGATACGCAGTATTTT. This codes for CASSFATDTQYF.

This clonotype was observed many times. The rearrangement joins TRBV18 to TRBJ1-1; D uncertain. Germline assignment: CDR1 KGHSH and CDR2 LQKENI. V was trimmed by 0 bases and J by 1 base, leaving 12 bases between them. This CDR3 is 16 amino acids long. DNA for the CDR3: TGTGCCAGCTCACCACCGTGGAGGGCGGGGAACACTGAAGCTTTCTTT. As protein: CASSPPWRAGNTEAFF.

The sample holds many counts of this clonotype. This chain joins TRBV6-1 and TRBJ1-5; 10 nucleotides align to TRBD1. In germline, CDR1 is MNHNS, CDR2 SASEGT. V was pared by 6 bases and J by 2 bases, with 10 bases of the junction left unmatched. This CDR3 comprises 17 residues. CDR3 DNA sequence: TGTGCCAGCAGCCGGGACAGGGGACGTGCGGGCAATCAGCCCCAGCATTTT. Encoded protein: CASSRDRGRAGNQPQHF.

The V gene is TRBV7-9, the J gene TRBJ2-1; D is ambiguous. The end of the DNA aligns better with TRBJ2-5, so the J call may be wrong. Germline V gives CDR1 SEHNR, CDR2 FQNEAQ (reference sequence). The CDR3 covers 14 residues. The CDR3 is CASSLERMQETQYF. The CDR3 DNA follows: TGTGCCAGCAGTTTGGAGAGGATGCAAGAGACCCAGTACTTC.

This clonotype was observed many times. The gene calls are TRBV12-3 or TRBV12-4 and TRBJ1-1, with D unclear. V lost 0 bases and J lost 1, with 15 bases in between. CDR3 length equals 17 residues. CDR3 nucleotides: TGTGCCAGCAGTTTAGCCAGGTCGGCAGGTACGAACACTGAAGCTTTCTTT. It yields the protein CASSLARSAGTNTEAFF.

This clonotype was counted between two and nine times. The rearrangement joins TRBV6-2 or TRBV6-3 to TRBJ1-4; possible D gene TRBD1, 6 bases. Germline assignment: CDR1 MNHEY and CDR2 SVGEGT. Between the trimmed V and J ends, which lost 4 bases and 4 bases, there was a span of 10 bases. The CDR3 extends over 14 amino acids. The CDR3 nucleotides are TGTGCCAGCAGTTCAATACAGGGTAATGAAAAACTGTTTTTT. Amino acids: CASSSIQGNEKLFF.

This clonotype was seen a handful of times. This rearrangement joins TRBV29-1 to TRBJ2-7, with D perhaps matching TRBD2 (7 bases). The CDR3 covers 12 residues. Germline V CDR1 and CDR2: SQVTM, ANQGSEA. Trimming shortened V by 3 bases and J by 2 bases, and 8 bases separated the two germline ends. CDR3 nucleotide sequence: TGCAGCGTTGAGGGGGGGCCCTACGAGCAGTACTTC. It is translated as CSVEGGPYEQYF.

This clonotype was found many times. V is TRBV20-1 and J is TRBJ2-5; TRBD2 aligns across 7 bases. Trimming cost V 5 bases and J 5 bases; bases outside gene matches: 14. The length of the CDR3 is 15 residues. From germline, CDR1 is DFQATT and CDR2 SNEGSKA (reference sequence). CDR3 in DNA: TGCAGTGCTTCAGGGTCCGGGGGGTCGGTTGAGACCCAGTACTTC. Protein: CSASGSGGSVETQYF.

The gene calls are TRBV19 and TRBJ1-1; the D gene is possibly TRBD1 (5 bases). Trimming removed 6 bases at V and 5 bases at J, with 13 bases between. The CDR3 sequence is 13 residues long. Germline lookup yields CDR1 LNHDA and CDR2 SQIVND (reference sequence). The CDR3 loop reads CASRSYRLTEAFF. CDR3 bases: TGTGCCAGTAGAAGCTACAGGCTTACTGAAGCTTTCTTT.